This paragraph covers one TCR beta chain sequence. There are 15 residues in the CDR3. The source of the sample is a study of blood T cell repertoires in COVID-19. In the study overall: Spain, Italy and the United States supplied samples that represented acute and convalescent COVID-19. Nucleic acid was either cDNA or gDNA, and it came from T cells, B-cell-depleted T cells, or PBMCs.

In the source study's methods: Amplifying reference gene primers gave estimates of nucleated cell counts. Assay: immunoSEQ multiplex PCR; the TCRdb copy retains only in-frame clones and omits some. That table furnishes V, J and clone size, whereas the DNA furnished D and trimming. The table shows about 200,000 clones, with around 83% occurring only once. Source material: peripheral blood. The TCR was taken from a woman aged 45-65 years with acute or convalescent COVID-19. The chain employs TRBV21-1 and TRBJ1-3. TRBV21-1 represents a pseudogene. The CDR3 DNA reads TGTGCCAGCAGCAAAGATGGGGAGCGCCGTCACACCATATATTTT. Protein: CASSKDGERRHTIYF.